This T cell receptor beta chain was sequenced in a study of OX40 agonist ivuxolimab in advanced cancers. General study points: Clonal expansion from baseline to week 6 occurred in both CD4+ and CD8+ T cells. At 0.1-3.0 mg/kg, partial responders had clonal expansion among the lowest observed.

The CDR3 is made up of 19 amino acids. V was pared by 0 bases and J by 1 base, with 13 bases of the junction left unmatched. From germline, CDR1 is SGDLS and CDR2 YYNGEE. TCRdb keeps only in-frame clones here, not all; method: immunoSEQ multiplex PCR. The data show 150,000 to 180,000 clones, 90% to 95% seen once. Points on this clone: Antigen specificity is unknown.

The clonotype originates from an adult with an advanced solid tumor such as melanoma, head and neck, liver or kidney cancer. The sample was CD4+ or CD8+ T cells sorted from blood, taken in a trial of the OX40 agonist ivuxolimab. The chain joins TRBV9 to TRBJ1-1, with TRBD1 identical over 9 bases. The CDR3 DNA reads as TGTGCCAGCAGCGTAGGATGGTACAGGGGGCGCGGAGGGAACACTGAAGCTTTCTTT. It is translated as CASSVGWYRGRGGNTEAFF.